This T cell receptor beta chain is from a study of OX40 agonist ivuxolimab in advanced cancers. Overall study context: Every patient in dose escalation had hepatocellular carcinoma, melanoma, renal cell or head and neck cancer. Whole-study findings and limits: Among the nonresponders, some also had low normalized T-cell clonal expansion.

Details on this clone: Its target is unknown.

TCRdb's table, derived via immunoSEQ multiplex PCR, lists solely in-frame clones and lacks some. The sample includes tens of thousands of clones, 70% to 90% seen only once; the top ten take about 25%. CDR1 and CDR2 from the germline V gene are SGHTA and FQGNSA. The V gene lost 7 bases and the J gene lost 1 base, with 16 bases spanning the gap. CDR3 length equals 15 residues. The rearrangement uses TRBV7-2 and TRBJ1-1; D gene uncertain. The sample in question was CD4+ or CD8+ T cells sorted from blood, obtained in a trial of the OX40 agonist ivuxolimab. The sequence was obtained from an adult with an advanced solid tumor such as melanoma, head and neck, liver or kidney cancer. CDR3 loop: CASTIAGLGNTEAFF. The CDR3 region has the DNA TGTGCCAGCACCATCGCCGGGCTTGGGAACACTGAAGCTTTCTTT.